Included here is one TCR beta chain sequence, with context. Germline is not matched at one junction end, which may reflect a read error. The data are from a study of T-cell reconstitution after alpha-beta-depleted transplantation in children. Unique molecular identifiers were incorporated when the TCRbeta library was constructed. TCRdb passed the PCR reads through MiXCR, listing each CDR3 protein once. This table has over 550,000 distinct CDR3 sequences, approximately 10% appearing once. This receptor was obtained from a human donor who donated a stem cell graft to a child with acute myeloid leukemia. The sequencing used PBMCs from the stem cell graft donor, collected from the stem cell graft.

The CDR3 bases are TGTGCTAGCAGCCCTACAGGGGAACCCACAGATACGCAGTATTTT. Translation: CASSPTGEPTDTQYF. The rearrangement joins TRBV7-7 to TRBJ2-3; 7 positions match TRBD1. This CDR3 is 15 amino acids long. Looked up from germline, CDR1 is SSHAT and CDR2 is FNYEAQ (reference sequence). Using reference TRBV7-7 and TRBJ2-3 for the parts outside the CDR3, the full variable domain is GAGVSQSPRYKVTKRGQDVTLRCDPISSHATLYWYQQALGQGPEFLTYFNYEAQPDKSGLPSDRFSAERPEGSISTLTIQRTEQRDSAMYRCASSPTGEPTDTQYFGPGTRLTVL.